This T cell receptor (beta chain) was identified in a study of T cells in localized non-small cell lung cancer. Whole-study results and caveats: There was an association of higher blood T cell density with longer overall survival. Heterogeneity remains possible because sequencing was limited to only one tumor region.

Only in-frame clones appear in the TCRdb table, and some are missing; sequencing was by immunoSEQ multiplex PCR. The data contain tens of thousands of clones, approximately 86% of them seen just once; the ten biggest clones take up less than 20%. A note on this clone: The target antigen is unknown.

The CDR3 has 15 amino acids. In germline, CDR1 is SGHVS, CDR2 FQNEAQ. Trimming took off 2 bases at V and 7 bases at J, with 17 bases between the two ends. The sample was peripheral blood mononuclear cells, taken before any cancer treatment. The V and J genes are TRBV7-8 and TRBJ2-5; D might be TRBD2 (6 bases). This TCR came from a man aged 40 to 75 with stage III lung adenocarcinoma. The CDR3 spells CASSLTSGTSGTQYF. The CDR3 DNA follows: TGTGCCAGCAGCTTAACGTCAGGGACTTCGGGGACCCAGTACTTC.